This TCR beta chain was sequenced during a study of blood T cell repertoires in COVID-19. Overall study: Acute-phase and convalescent COVID-19 samples originated in the United States, Italy and Spain.

The CDR3 contains 16 residues. V was shortened by 7 bases and J by 4 bases, with 17 bases between the two germline ends. In germline, CDR1 is LNHDA, CDR2 SQIVND (reference sequence). The cohort comprised adults aged about 18 to 89 years residing in 20 to 30 US areas. Assignments of participants to cohorts depended upon their own reported clinical history. Methods used by the authors: Reference gene primer amplification gave nucleated cell count estimates. TCRdb's copy holds only in-frame clones and misses some; the assay was immunoSEQ multiplex PCR. The DNA gave D and trimming, while V, J and clone size come from that table. Here the sample spans about 160,000 clones, 80% being singletons.

Sequenced sample: PBMCs or T cells enriched from blood (not recorded which). The chain employs TRBV19 and TRBJ2-6, with D possibly matching TRBD2 (6 bases). The clonotype originates from a woman aged 55 to 70 who had recovered from COVID-19. The CDR3 sequence: CASIAGRSGGANVLTF. CDR3 DNA: TGTGCCAGTATCGCGGGGCGGTCGGGAGGGGCCAACGTCCTGACTTTC.